This T cell receptor (beta chain) stems from a study of T-cell reconstitution after alpha-beta-depleted transplantation in children. Notes on the study in general: T cells produced anew were the main source of T-cell counts and diversity one year after transplant. After transplant, at about two months, alpha-beta T cells were reportedly derived from several hundred expanded graft clones.

Preparation of the TCRbeta library involved a method that used unique molecular identifiers. TCRdb fed the PCR reads into MiXCR, producing one record per CDR3 protein. The sample records under 450,000 distinct CDR3 sequences, roughly 16% being singletons. A remark on this clonotype: The antigen remains undetermined.

This receptor was obtained from a boy under two years old who had a stem cell transplant for Wiskott-Aldrich syndrome, so the T cells may come from the graft donor. Source: PBMCs, mostly from graft donor cells, taken 360 days after TCRalphabeta/CD19-depleted stem cell transplant.

The CDR3 DNA is TGTGCCAGCGACCTAGGGGTGAAGACCGGGGAGCTGTTTTTT. Translating gives CASDLGVKTGELFF. The gene calls are TRBV7-9 and TRBJ2-2; perhaps TRBD1 as D (5 bases). The V end lost 8 bases, the J end lost 5 bases, and 15 bases lay between the germline ends. This CDR3 has 14 amino acids. The germline V gene encodes CDR1 SEHNR and CDR2 FQNEAQ (reference sequence).